A few counts support the clone carrying this TCR beta chain. What it recognizes is unknown. The intended depth for sequencing was 1 in 200,000 to 1 in 1 million T cells. The method was immunoSEQ multiplex PCR; TCRdb's version includes in-frame clones alone and lacks a portion of them. The table has more than 20,000 clones, 65% to 75% seen once. These data come from a study of cytotoxic CD8 clonotypes in ibrutinib-treated CLL. Study-wide points: Sampling times (in sustained-remission versus progressing patients) were not the same.

CDR1 SGDLS and CDR2 YYNGEE come from the germline V gene. The CDR3 loop spans 14 amino acids. The V segment lost 3 bases and the J segment 2 bases; nucleotides outside the gene matches: 4. V is TRBV9 and J is TRBJ2-7, with 8 bases that match TRBD1. This sequence originates from a human donor with chronic lymphocytic leukemia. Here the sequenced sample was PBMCs, taken before ibrutinib treatment. CDR3 bases: TGTGCCAGCAGCGGCTCACAGGGGGCCTACGAGCAGTACTTC. This sequence encodes CASSGSQGAYEQYF.